Presented here are 7 T cell receptor beta chains from one specimen sequenced in a study of cytomegalovirus exposure and HLA in healthy donors (dated by TCRdb to the late 2010s). The library was prepared using the immunoSEQ multiplex PCR assay. For the multiplex PCR, a mixture combining 60 forward primers for TCR Vbeta segments and 13 reverse primers for TCR Jbeta segments was used. Sourced from immuneACCESS, this table was stored by TCRdb with only in-frame sequences that have V and J called. A share of the clones is absent; for the studies checked, an unresolved V gene accounts for under half, and the remainder has no known explanation. This sample comprises 90,000 to 120,000 clones, around 78% of them detected only once. Of the sample, 7.8% is held by the ten largest clones. Sequencing was carried out using PBMCs. The receptor source for this set is a man aged 25 to 40 in good health and CMV-seronegative.

As regards this clone: Germline is not matched at one junction end, which may reflect a read error. This chain connects TRBV4-1 to TRBJ1-2; 9 bases are shared with TRBD1. The CDR3 covers 17 residues. CDR1 is MGHRA, CDR2 YSYEKL, per germline. The CDR3 bases are TGCGCCAGCAGCCAAGATATCCGGGAACAGGGGGCCCGGGGCTACCCCTTC. Protein: CASSQDIREQGARGYPF.

The chain has TRBV18 and TRBJ1-3; D might be TRBD1 (6 bases). CDR1 and CDR2 from the germline V gene are KGHSH and LQKENI. V was shortened by 2 bases and J by 0 bases, with 8 bases between the two germline ends. This CDR3 comprises 15 residues. The CDR3, as DNA: TGTGCCAGCTCACCAAGGACAGACTCTGGAAACACCATATATTTT. It codes for CASSPRTDSGNTIYF.

The chain joins TRBV7-8 to TRBJ2-1; TRBD2 aligns across 10 bases. With V trimmed by 0 bases and J by 10 bases, 12 bases remained unmatched. Per the germline V gene, CDR1 is SGHVS and CDR2 is FQNEAQ. CDR3 size: 17 residues. CDR3 in amino acids: CASSLAQASGSLLEQFF. CDR3 nucleotides: TGTGCCAGCAGCTTAGCGCAGGCTAGCGGGAGTCTACTAGAGCAGTTCTTC.

This chain uses TRBV28 with TRBJ2-7; D ambiguous. V gave up 4 bases and J gave up 0 bases, with 4 bases separating them. This CDR3 comprises 12 residues. Germline V gives CDR1 MDHEN, CDR2 SYDVKM. CDR3 coding DNA: TGTGCCAGCAGTTCAGGCTCCTACGAGCAGTACTTC. Translation gives CASSSGSYEQYF.

The CDR3 loop is CASRQGLGQETQYF. CDR3 DNA: TGTGCCAGCAGGCAGGGACTAGGCCAAGAGACCCAGTACTTC. The chain joins TRBV6-5 to TRBJ2-5, with 8 bases that match TRBD2. The J segment lost 1 base and the V segment lost 6 bases, leaving 4 bases of the junction unmatched. Germline V gene data show CDR1 as MNHEY and CDR2 as SVGAGI. This CDR3 comprises 14 residues.

The V gene is TRBV19, the J gene TRBJ1-4; TRBD1 is a possible D gene (6 bases). CDR3 length: 15 residues. V lost 6 bases and J lost 5, with 16 bases in between. Per germline, CDR1 LNHDA and CDR2 SQIVND (reference sequence). The CDR3 coding sequence is TGTGCCAGTAGGCTATCGACAGGCCCCAATGAAAAACTGTTTTTT. Protein product: CASRLSTGPNEKLFF.

The chain joins TRBV29-1 to TRBJ2-1; 10 bases are shared with TRBD1. The CDR3 extends over 14 amino acids. J gave up 8 bases and V 4 bases, and 8 bases lay outside the gene matches. CDR1 is SQVTM and CDR2 is ANQGSEA in the germline V gene. The CDR3 DNA is TGCAGCGTTGGGTCCGGGACAGGGGACCATGAGCAGTTCTTC. Translated: CSVGSGTGDHEQFF.